This T cell receptor beta chain was recovered during a study of T-cell reconstitution after alpha-beta-depleted transplantation in children. Unique molecular identifiers were used to barcode this TCRbeta library. Using its own MiXCR run on the PCR reads, TCRdb lists one record per CDR3 protein. The profile shows about 170,000 distinct CDR3 sequences, roughly 11% of them singletons. Findings and caveats of the study: Surviving thymic progenitors and recipient T cells were the source of high TCRbeta diversity at day 60 in some patients. The study reportedly traced alpha-beta T cells about two months after transplant to several hundred expanded graft clones. Most T-cell counts and diversity one year after the transplant came from T cells that were newly produced.

This clonotype showed up many times. Its cognate antigen is unknown. With 0 bases removed from V and 5 bases from J, the gap between germline ends came to 37 bases. The length of the CDR3 is 22 residues. CDR1 and CDR2 (germline): DFQATT, SNEGSKA (reference sequence). The receptor was derived from a boy aged 2-15 years with acute myeloid leukemia, due to receive a stem cell transplant. The sequenced sample was PBMCs, obtained before TCRalphabeta/CD19-depleted stem cell transplant. The J gene is TRBJ2-5, the V gene TRBV20-1; D may be TRBD2 (6 bases). Written as DNA, the CDR3 is TGCAGTGCTAGAGATCGGGCTGCAAGGGGTGCGCGGCGGGGAACGCCCTCGGAGACCCAGTACTTC. Translated: CSARDRAARGARRGTPSETQYF.